The clone carrying this T cell receptor (beta chain) has a handful of counts. V was pared by 1 base and J by 4 bases, with 16 bases between. The CDR3 loop spans 16 amino acids. Germline V gives CDR1 SGHTA, CDR2 FQGNSA. The entry originates in a study of response to subunit inactivated influenza vaccine. TCRdb ran MiXCR on the RT-PCR reads and lists one entry per CDR3 protein. The sample carries approximately 290,000 distinct CDR3 sequences, approximately 20% recorded once. The clonotype was recovered from a man aged 50 to 69 who received an inactivated influenza vaccine. This chain links TRBV7-2 with TRBJ1-2, with D maybe TRBD1 (5 bases). This specimen was PBMCs from blood, taken less than 22 months after vaccination. The CDR3 spells CASSLGGGAVAYGYTF. CDR3 sequence (DNA): TGTGCCAGCAGCTTAGGGGGAGGGGCTGTCGCCTATGGCTACACCTTC.